Sequencing of this TCR beta chain was carried out in a study of metastatic and nonmetastatic thyroid tumors. V was trimmed by 4 bases and J by 6 bases, leaving 9 bases between them. Germline V CDR1 and CDR2: ENHRY, SYGVKD. The length of the CDR3 is 12 residues. All patients were treatment-naive before thyroid surgery. TCRdb reprocessed the PCR reads via MiXCR. Of thousands of clones in the sample, around a third were seen once. This chain links TRBV10-3 with TRBJ1-1, with unresolved D. The sample comprised tumor tissue. The receptor's source is a female donor with papillary thyroid cancer or a benign thyroid nodule (not recorded which). Some clones in this sample may be carry-over from other donors' samples. CDR3 residues: CAISGGVAEAFF. The CDR3 bases are TGTGCCATCAGTGGTGGGGTGGCTGAAGCTTTCTTT.